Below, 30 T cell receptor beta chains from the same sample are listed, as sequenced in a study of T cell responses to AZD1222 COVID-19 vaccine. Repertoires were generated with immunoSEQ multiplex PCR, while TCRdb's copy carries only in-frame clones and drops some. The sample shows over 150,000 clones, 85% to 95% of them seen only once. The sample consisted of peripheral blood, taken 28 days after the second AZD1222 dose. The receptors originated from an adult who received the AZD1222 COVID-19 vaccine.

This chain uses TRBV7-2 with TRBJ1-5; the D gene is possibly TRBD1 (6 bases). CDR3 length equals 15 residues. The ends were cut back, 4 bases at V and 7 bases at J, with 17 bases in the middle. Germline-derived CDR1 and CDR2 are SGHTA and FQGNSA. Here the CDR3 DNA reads TGTGCCAGCAGCTCGGCCAGGGGAGTCGGGCAGCCCCAGCATTTT. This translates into CASSSARGVGQPQHF.

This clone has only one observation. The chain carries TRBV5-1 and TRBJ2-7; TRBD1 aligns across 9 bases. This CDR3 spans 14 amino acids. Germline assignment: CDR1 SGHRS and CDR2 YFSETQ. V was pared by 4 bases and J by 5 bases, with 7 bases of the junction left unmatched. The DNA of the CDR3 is TGCGCCAGCAGCACAGGGGGCTTTGAGGACGAGCAGTACTTC. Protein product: CASSTGGFEDEQYF.

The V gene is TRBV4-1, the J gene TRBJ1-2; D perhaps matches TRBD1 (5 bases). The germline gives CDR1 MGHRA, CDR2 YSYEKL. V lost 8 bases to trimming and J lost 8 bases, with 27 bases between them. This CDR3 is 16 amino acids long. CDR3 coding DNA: TGCGCCAGCCGAGCCCTAGCGACAGCCCAGATCGGGGGCTACACCTTC. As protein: CASRALATAQIGGYTF.

CDR3 nucleotide sequence: TGTGCCAGCAGTGAACAGGCCACCGGGGAGCTGTTTTTT. Translating gives CASSEQATGELFF. The chain recombines TRBV6-1 with TRBJ2-2; D gene unclear. CDR1 and CDR2 from the germline V gene are MNHNS and SASEGT. Between the trimmed V and J ends, which lost 2 bases and 4 bases, there was a span of 5 bases. The CDR3 is made up of 13 amino acids.

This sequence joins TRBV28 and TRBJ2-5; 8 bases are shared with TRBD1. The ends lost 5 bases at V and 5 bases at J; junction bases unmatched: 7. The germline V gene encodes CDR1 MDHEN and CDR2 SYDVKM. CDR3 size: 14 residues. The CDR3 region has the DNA TGTGCCAGCAGTCTCCAGGGGGCTCTGGAGACCCAGTACTTC. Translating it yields CASSLQGALETQYF.

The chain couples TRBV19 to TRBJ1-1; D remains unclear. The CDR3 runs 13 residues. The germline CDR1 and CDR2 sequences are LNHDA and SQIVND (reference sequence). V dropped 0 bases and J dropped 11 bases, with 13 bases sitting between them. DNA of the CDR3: TGTGCCAGTAGTATAGATCAGGAAAATCCGGCTTTCTTT. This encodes CASSIDQENPAFF.

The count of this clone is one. CDR3 DNA sequence: TGTGCCACCGGGACAGGGTATAACACTGAAGCTTTCTTT. Its translation is CATGTGYNTEAFF. The V and J genes are TRBV2 and TRBJ1-1; TRBD1 aligns across 9 bases. Germline V lookup: CDR1 SNHLY, CDR2 FYNNEI. The V and J ends lost 10 bases and 2 bases, in that order; junction bases with no gene match: 5. This CDR3 region has 13 residues.

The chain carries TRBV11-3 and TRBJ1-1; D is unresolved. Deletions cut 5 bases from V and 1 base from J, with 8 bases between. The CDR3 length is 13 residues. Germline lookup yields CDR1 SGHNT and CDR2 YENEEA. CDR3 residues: CASSPSENTEAFF. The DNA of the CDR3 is TGTGCCAGCAGCCCTTCGGAGAACACTGAAGCTTTCTTT.

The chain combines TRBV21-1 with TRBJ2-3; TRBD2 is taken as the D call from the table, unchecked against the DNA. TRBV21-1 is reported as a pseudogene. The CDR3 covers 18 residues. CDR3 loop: CASSKGREGSPCTDTQYF. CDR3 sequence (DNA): TGTGCCAGCAGCAAAGGGAGGGAGGGCTCCCCATGCACAGATACGCAGTATTTT.

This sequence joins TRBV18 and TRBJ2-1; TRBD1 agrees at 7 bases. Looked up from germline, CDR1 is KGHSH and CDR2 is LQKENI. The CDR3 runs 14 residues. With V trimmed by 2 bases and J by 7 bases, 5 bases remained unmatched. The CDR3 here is CASSPRQGENEQFF. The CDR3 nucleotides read TGTGCCAGCTCACCAAGGCAGGGGGAGAATGAGCAGTTCTTC.

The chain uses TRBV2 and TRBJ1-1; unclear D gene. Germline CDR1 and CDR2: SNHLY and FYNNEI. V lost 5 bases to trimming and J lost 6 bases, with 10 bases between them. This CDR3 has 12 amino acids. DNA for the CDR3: TGTGCCAGCAGTATAACAGATGCTGAAGCTTTCTTT. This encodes CASSITDAEAFF.

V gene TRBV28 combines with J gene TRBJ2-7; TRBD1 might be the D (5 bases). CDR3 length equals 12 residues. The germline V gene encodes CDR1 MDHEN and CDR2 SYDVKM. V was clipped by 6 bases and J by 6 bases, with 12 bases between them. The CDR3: CASRVLGREQYF. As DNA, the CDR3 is TGTGCCAGCAGGGTGTTGGGGCGCGAGCAGTACTTC. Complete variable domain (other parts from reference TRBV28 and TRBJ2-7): DVKVTQSSRYLVKRTGEKVFLECVQDMDHENMFWYRQDPGLGLRLIYFSYDVKMKEKGDIPEGYSVSREKKERFSLILESASTNQTSMYLCASRVLGREQYFGPGTRLTVT.

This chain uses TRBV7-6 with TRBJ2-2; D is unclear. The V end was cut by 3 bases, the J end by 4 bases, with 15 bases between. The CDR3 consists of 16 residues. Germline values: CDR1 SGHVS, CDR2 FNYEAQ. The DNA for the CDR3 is TGTGCCAGCAGCTTTTCTGGAGAAAGTGGCACCGGGGAGCTGTTTTTT. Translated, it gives CASSFSGESGTGELFF. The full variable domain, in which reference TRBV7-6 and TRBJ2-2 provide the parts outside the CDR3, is GAGVSQSPRYKVTKRGQDVALRCDPISGHVSLYWYRQALGQGPEFLTYFNYEAQQDKSGLPNDRFSAERPEGSISTLTIQRTEQRDSAMYRCASSFSGESGTGELFFGEGSRLTVL.

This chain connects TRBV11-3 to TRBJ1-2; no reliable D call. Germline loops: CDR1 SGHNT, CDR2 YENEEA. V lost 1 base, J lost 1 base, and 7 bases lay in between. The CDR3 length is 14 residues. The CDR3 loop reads CASSLGLNNYGYTF. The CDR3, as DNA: TGTGCCAGCAGCTTAGGTCTGAATAACTATGGCTACACCTTC. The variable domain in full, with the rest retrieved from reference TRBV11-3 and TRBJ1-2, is EAGVVQSPRYKIIEKKQPVAFWCNPISGHNTLYWYLQNLGQGPELLIRYENEEAVDDSQLPKDRFSAERLKGVDSTLKIQPAELGDSAVYLCASSLGLNNYGYTFGSGTRLTVV.

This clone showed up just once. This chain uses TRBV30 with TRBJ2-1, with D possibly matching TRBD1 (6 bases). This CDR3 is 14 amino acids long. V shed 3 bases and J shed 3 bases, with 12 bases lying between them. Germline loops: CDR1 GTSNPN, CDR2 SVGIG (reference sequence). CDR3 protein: CAWRGQGFYNEQFF. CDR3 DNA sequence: TGTGCCTGGAGGGGGCAGGGGTTCTACAATGAGCAGTTCTTC.

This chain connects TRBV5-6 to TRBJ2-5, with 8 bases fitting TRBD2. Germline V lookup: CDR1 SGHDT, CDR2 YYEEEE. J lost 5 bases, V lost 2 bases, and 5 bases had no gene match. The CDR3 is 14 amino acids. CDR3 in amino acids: CASSFSGDTETQYF. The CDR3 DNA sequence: TGTGCCAGCAGCTTTAGCGGGGACACGGAGACCCAGTACTTC.

The CDR3 region has the DNA TGCGCCAGCAGCCGACAGGGGGATTCCTACGAGCAGTACTTC. Translated, it gives CASSRQGDSYEQYF. V and J are TRBV5-1 and TRBJ2-7; 9 positions match TRBD1. V trimming: 4 bases; J trimming: 1 base; junction bases outside the gene matches: 3. CDR3 length: 14 residues. Germline V CDR1 and CDR2: SGHRS, YFSETQ.

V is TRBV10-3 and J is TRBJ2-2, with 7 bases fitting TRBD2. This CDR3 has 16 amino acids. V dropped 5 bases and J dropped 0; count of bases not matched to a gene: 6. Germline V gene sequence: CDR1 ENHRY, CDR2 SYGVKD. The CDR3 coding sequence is TGTGCCATCAGTCGAGGAACTAGCGCGAACACCGGGGAGCTGTTTTTT. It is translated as CAISRGTSANTGELFF.

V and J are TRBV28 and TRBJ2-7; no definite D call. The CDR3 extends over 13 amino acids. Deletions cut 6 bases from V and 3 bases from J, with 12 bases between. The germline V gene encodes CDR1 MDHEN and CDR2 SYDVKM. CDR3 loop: CASSRPLNYEQYF. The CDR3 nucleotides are TGTGCCAGCAGCCGACCCCTTAACTACGAGCAGTACTTC.

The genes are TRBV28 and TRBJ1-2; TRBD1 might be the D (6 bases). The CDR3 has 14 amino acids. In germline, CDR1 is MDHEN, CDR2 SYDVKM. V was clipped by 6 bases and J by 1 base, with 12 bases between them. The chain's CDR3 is CASSGQSFNYGYTF. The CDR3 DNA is TGTGCCAGCAGCGGACAGAGTTTTAACTATGGCTACACCTTC.

CDR3 coding DNA: TGTGCCAGCAGTGAACAAGTGACAGGGCGTTTTAGGGGCACTGAAGCTTTCTTT. Translating it yields CASSEQVTGRFRGTEAFF. The V gene is TRBV25-1, the J gene TRBJ1-1; 7 positions agree with TRBD1. The CDR3 runs 18 residues. J lost 4 bases, V lost 2 bases, and 16 bases had no gene match. CDR1 and CDR2 from the germline V gene are MGHDK and SYGVNS.

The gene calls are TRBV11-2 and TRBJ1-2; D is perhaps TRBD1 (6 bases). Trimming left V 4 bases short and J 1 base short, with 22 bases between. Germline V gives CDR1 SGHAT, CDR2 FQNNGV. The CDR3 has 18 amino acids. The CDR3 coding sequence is TGTGCCAGCAGCTCCCAGATCGGACAGCTCGGGGGTAACTATGGCTACACCTTC. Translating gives CASSSQIGQLGGNYGYTF.

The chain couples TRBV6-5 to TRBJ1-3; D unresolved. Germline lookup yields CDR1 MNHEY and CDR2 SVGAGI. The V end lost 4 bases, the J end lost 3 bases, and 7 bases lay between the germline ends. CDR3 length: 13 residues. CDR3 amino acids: CASSLSGGNTIYF. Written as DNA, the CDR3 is TGTGCCAGCAGTTTGTCGGGTGGAAACACCATATATTTT.

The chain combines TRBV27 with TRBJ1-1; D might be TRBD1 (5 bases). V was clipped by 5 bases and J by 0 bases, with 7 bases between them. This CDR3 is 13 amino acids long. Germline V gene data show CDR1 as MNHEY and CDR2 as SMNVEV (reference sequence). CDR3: CASSAQVNTEAFF. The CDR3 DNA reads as TGTGCCAGCAGTGCACAGGTGAACACTGAAGCTTTCTTT.

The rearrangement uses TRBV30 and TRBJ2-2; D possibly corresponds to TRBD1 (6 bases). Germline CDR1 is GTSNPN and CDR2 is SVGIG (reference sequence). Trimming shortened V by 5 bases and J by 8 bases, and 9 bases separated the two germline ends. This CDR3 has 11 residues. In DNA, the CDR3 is TGTGCCTGGGAGGGGGAAGGGGAGCTGTTTTTT. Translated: CAWEGEGELFF. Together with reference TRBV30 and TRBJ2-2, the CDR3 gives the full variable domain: SQTIHQWPATLVQPVGSPLSLECTVEGTSNPNLYWYRQAAGRGLQLLFYSVGIGQISSEVPQNLSASRPQDRQFILSSKKLLLSDSGFYLCAWEGEGELFFGEGSRLTVL.

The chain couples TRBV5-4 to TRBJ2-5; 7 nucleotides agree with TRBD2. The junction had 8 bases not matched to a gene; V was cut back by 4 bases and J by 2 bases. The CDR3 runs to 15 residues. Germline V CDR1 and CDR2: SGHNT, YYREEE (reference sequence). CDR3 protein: CASSLDSGPQETQYF. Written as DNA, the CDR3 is TGTGCCAGCAGCCTCGATAGCGGGCCTCAAGAGACCCAGTACTTC.

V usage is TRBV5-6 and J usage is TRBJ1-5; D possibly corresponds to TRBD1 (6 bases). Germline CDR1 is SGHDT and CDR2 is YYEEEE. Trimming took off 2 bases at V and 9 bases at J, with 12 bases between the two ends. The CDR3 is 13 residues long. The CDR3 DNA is TGTGCCAGCAGCTTCGGGGGACAACGGCCCCAGCATTTT. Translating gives CASSFGGQRPQHF.

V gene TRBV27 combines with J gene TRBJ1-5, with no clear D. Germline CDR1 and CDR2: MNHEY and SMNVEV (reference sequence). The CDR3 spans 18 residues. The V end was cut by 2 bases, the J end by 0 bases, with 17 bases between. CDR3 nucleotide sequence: TGTGCCAGCAGTTTAACGTCCCCGCGTCCGTATAGCAATCAGCCCCAGCATTTT. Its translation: CASSLTSPRPYSNQPQHF.

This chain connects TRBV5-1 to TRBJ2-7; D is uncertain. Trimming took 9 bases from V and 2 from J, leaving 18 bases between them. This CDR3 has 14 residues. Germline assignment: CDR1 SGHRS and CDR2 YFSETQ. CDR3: CATSAGPDTYEQYF. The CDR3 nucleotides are TGCGCCACATCGGCCGGGCCGGATACCTACGAGCAGTACTTC.

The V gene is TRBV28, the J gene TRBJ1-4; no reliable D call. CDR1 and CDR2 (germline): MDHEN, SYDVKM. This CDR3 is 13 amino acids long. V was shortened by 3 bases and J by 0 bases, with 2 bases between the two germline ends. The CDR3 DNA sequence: TGTGCCAGCAGTTTTTCAACTAATGAAAAACTGTTTTTT. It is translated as CASSFSTNEKLFF.